This T cell receptor beta chain is from a study of blood T cell repertoires in COVID-19. The CDR3 length is 16 residues. Trimming removed 0 bases at V and 7 bases at J, with 19 bases between. Germline-derived CDR1 and CDR2 are SGDLS and YYNGEE. Produced via immunoSEQ multiplex PCR; TCRdb's table is partial and in-frame only. This sample has approximately 82,000 clones, with around 88% found just once. The chain links TRBV9 to TRBJ1-2; D is unresolved. The receptor was derived from a woman in her sixties or seventies with acute or convalescent COVID-19. The sequenced sample was peripheral blood. In DNA, the CDR3 is TGTGCCAGCAGCGTAGATGGAGGGATCGATGAGTTTGGCTACACCTTC. This gives the protein CASSVDGGIDEFGYTF. Drawing the rest from reference TRBV9 and TRBJ1-2, the complete variable domain is DSGVTQTPKHLITATGQRVTLRCSPRSGDLSVYWYQQSLDQGLQFLIQYYNGEERAKGNILERFSAQQFPDLHSELNLSSLELGDSALYFCASSVDGGIDEFGYTFGSGTRLTVV.